The TCR beta chain described here comes from a study of T cell responses to AZD1222 COVID-19 vaccine. Trimming cost V 2 bases and J 2 bases; bases outside gene matches: 6. Germline loops: CDR1 SGHVS, CDR2 FQNEAQ. This CDR3 contains 16 residues. As for this clone: The antigen is unknown.

This table comes from immunoSEQ multiplex PCR, and its TCRdb copy is limited to in-frame clones, with some not included. This table has around 140,000 clones, 85% to 90% appearing once. Whole-study findings and limits: Spike-specific TCR breadth and depth both grew after two AZD1222 doses.

The sequence derives from an adult in good health. The sequenced sample was peripheral blood, obtained on day 0 of AZD1222 vaccination. This rearrangement joins TRBV7-8 to TRBJ2-5, with 9 nucleotides matching TRBD2. CDR3 amino acids: CASSLRSGGQQETQYF. The CDR3, as DNA: TGTGCCAGCAGCTTACGGAGCGGGGGGCAACAAGAGACCCAGTACTTC.